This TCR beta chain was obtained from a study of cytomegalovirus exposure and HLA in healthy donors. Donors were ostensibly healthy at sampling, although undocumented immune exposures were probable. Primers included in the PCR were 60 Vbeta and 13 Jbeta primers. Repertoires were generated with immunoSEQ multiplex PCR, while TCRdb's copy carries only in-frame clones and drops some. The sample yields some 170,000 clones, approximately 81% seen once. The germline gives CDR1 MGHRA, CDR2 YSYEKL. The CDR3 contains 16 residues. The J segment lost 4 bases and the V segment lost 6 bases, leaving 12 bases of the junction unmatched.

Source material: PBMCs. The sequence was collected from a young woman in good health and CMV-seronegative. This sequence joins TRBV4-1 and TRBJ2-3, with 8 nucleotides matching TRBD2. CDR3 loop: CASRPFGGGRADTQYF. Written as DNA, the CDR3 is TGCGCCAGCAGGCCCTTCGGCGGGGGGCGGGCAGATACGCAGTATTTT.